Each of the 10 T cell receptor beta chains below was sequenced from the same sample in a study of Ad26.COV2.S vaccination and SARS-CoV-2 variants. The method was immunoSEQ multiplex PCR; TCRdb's version includes in-frame clones alone and lacks a portion of them. The sample yields about 98,000 clones, 60% to 85% seen once. Sequencing was performed on peripheral blood, taken after recovery from COVID-19. These receptors originate from a human donor who had recovered from COVID-19.

This sequence joins TRBV3-1 (or the pseudogene TRBV3-2) and TRBJ1-4; unclear D gene. The CDR3 consists of 12 residues. Germline V gene data show CDR1 as LGHDT and CDR2 as YNNKEL (reference sequence). The V gene lost 1 base and the J gene lost 9 bases, with 6 bases spanning the gap. The DNA for the CDR3 is TGTGCCAGCAGCCAAGGTAACCAAAAACTGTTTTTT. Translating it yields CASSQGNQKLFF.

The CDR3 reads CAWSVSSASYEQYF. Written as DNA, the CDR3 is TGTGCCTGGAGTGTATCTTCAGCATCCTACGAGCAGTACTTC. V is TRBV30 and J is TRBJ2-7; D call uncertain. Germline V CDR1 and CDR2: GTSNPN, SVGIG (reference sequence). CDR3 size: 14 residues. Trimming removed 0 bases from V and 1 base from J, with 10 bases in between.

The chain has TRBV5-1 and TRBJ1-1; D remains ambiguous. The germline V gene has CDR1 SGHRS and CDR2 YFSETQ. The CDR3 length is 13 residues. V dropped 7 bases and J dropped 3 bases, with 13 bases sitting between them. This CDR3 is CASFSGEDTEAFF. DNA for the CDR3: TGCGCCAGCTTTTCCGGGGAAGACACTGAAGCTTTCTTT. The whole variable domain, remainder taken from reference TRBV5-1 and TRBJ1-1, is KAGVTQTPRYLIKTRGQQVTLSCSPISGHRSVSWYQQTPGQGLQFLFEYFSETQRNKGNFPGRFSGRQFSNSRSEMNVSTLELGDSALYLCASFSGEDTEAFFGQGTRLTVV.

A few counts support this clone. The chain joins TRBV5-6 to TRBJ1-1; TRBD1 matches 7 bases. The CDR3 runs to 16 residues. Per germline, CDR1 SGHDT and CDR2 YYEEEE. The junction had 10 bases not matched to a gene; V was cut back by 3 bases and J by 2 bases. The chain's CDR3 is CASSWGTGTANTEAFF. DNA for the CDR3: TGTGCCAGCAGCTGGGGAACCGGGACAGCTAACACTGAAGCTTTCTTT.

The V and J genes are TRBV7-2 and TRBJ2-1; either TRBD1 or TRBD2 may fit D (7 bases each). V was cut by 8 bases and J by 4 bases, with 18 bases left in between. Germline V lookup: CDR1 SGHTA, CDR2 FQGNSA. The CDR3 sequence is 15 residues long. The CDR3 protein is CASQGGADFYNEQFF. The CDR3 DNA reads as TGTGCCAGCCAGGGGGGGGCGGACTTTTACAATGAGCAGTTCTTC.

The chain is built from TRBV6-5 and TRBJ2-7, with D hard to call. The V end lost 2 bases, the J end lost 5 bases, and 4 bases lay between the germline ends. Germline CDR1 MNHEY, CDR2 SVGAGI. The CDR3 is made up of 11 amino acids. In DNA form, the CDR3 reads TGTGCCAGCAGTTACGACGACGAGCAGTACTTC. Protein: CASSYDDEQYF.

This CDR3 is CATKGLGTGELFF. CDR3 nucleotides: TGTGCCACCAAGGGATTGGGGACCGGGGAGCTGTTTTTT. V is TRBV24-1 and J is TRBJ2-2; D unresolved. The V gene's germline CDR1 is KGHDR and CDR2 SFDVKD. The CDR3 sequence is 13 residues long. The V end lost 8 bases, the J end lost 5 bases, and 11 bases lay between the germline ends.

This chain uses TRBV10-2 with TRBJ2-5; D uncertain. Germline-derived CDR1 and CDR2 are WSHSY and SAAADI. CDR3 size: 12 residues. The V and J ends lost 2 bases and 7 bases respectively, with 8 bases between them. The CDR3 DNA is TGCGCCAGCAGTGAGAAACTCGGGACCCAGTACTTC. Protein product: CASSEKLGTQYF.

This clone has a single count. This chain links TRBV5-1 with TRBJ2-7, with unresolved D. V lost 7 bases and J 6 bases, leaving 17 bases between the germline ends. This CDR3 spans 13 amino acids. Germline CDR1 and CDR2: SGHRS and YFSETQ. The CDR3: CASGEPTLAEQYF. The CDR3 bases are TGCGCCAGCGGGGAACCTACTCTTGCCGAGCAGTACTTC.

In this sample, this clone turned up a few times. The chain employs TRBV5-6 and TRBJ2-2, with D possibly TRBD1 on 6 matching bases. Germline loops: CDR1 SGHDT, CDR2 YYEEEE. This CDR3 has 13 residues. V lost 3 bases to trimming and J lost 6 bases, with 9 bases between them. CDR3 in DNA: TGTGCCAGCAGCTGGACAGTCCCCGGGGAGCTGTTTTTT. Protein: CASSWTVPGELFF. Drawing the rest from reference TRBV5-6 and TRBJ2-2, the complete variable domain is DAGVTQSPTHLIKTRGQQVTLRCSPKSGHDTVSWYQQALGQGPQFIFQYYEEEERQRGNFPDRFSGHQFPNYSSELNVNALLLGDSALYLCASSWTVPGELFFGEGSRLTVL.